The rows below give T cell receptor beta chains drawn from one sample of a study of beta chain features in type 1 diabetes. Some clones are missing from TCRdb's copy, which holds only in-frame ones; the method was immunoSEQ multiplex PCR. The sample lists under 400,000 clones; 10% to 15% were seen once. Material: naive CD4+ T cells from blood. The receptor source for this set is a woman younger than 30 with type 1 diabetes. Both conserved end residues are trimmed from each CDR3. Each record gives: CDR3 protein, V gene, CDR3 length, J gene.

CDR3aa: ASSFVSYEQY
v_gene: TRBV7-2
len: 10
j_gene: TRBJ2-7

CDR3aa: ATRGGTGAYEQY
v_gene: TRBV28
len: 12
j_gene: TRBJ2-7

CDR3aa: ASSLPEVTHEQY
v_gene: TRBV25-1
len: 12
j_gene: TRBJ2-7

CDR3aa: ASSIGTADTGELF
v_gene: TRBV19
len: 13
j_gene: TRBJ2-2

CDR3aa: ASSLGTGSDGYT
v_gene: TRBV7-3
len: 12
j_gene: TRBJ1-2

CDR3aa: ASSLSGEKLF
v_gene: TRBV7-9
len: 10
j_gene: TRBJ1-4

CDR3aa: ASSQPGGGTDTQY
v_gene: TRBV11-2
len: 13
j_gene: TRBJ2-3

CDR3aa: ASRVKGSQETQY
v_gene: TRBV19
len: 12
j_gene: TRBJ2-5

CDR3aa: ASSHASGGAYEQY
v_gene: TRBV4-1
len: 13
j_gene: TRBJ2-7

CDR3aa: ASSREEATDTQY
v_gene: TRBV4-3
len: 12
j_gene: TRBJ2-3

CDR3aa: ASSLTLAGDNEQF
v_gene: TRBV11-2
len: 13
j_gene: TRBJ2-1

CDR3aa: ASSLRQGVSDGYT
v_gene: TRBV7-2
len: 13
j_gene: TRBJ1-2

CDR3aa: ASSLGGAAGELF
v_gene: TRBV5-4
len: 12
j_gene: TRBJ2-2

CDR3aa: AWSTGGARYEQF
v_gene: TRBV30
len: 12
j_gene: TRBJ2-1

CDR3aa: AISLGDQPQH
v_gene: TRBV10-3
len: 10
j_gene: TRBJ1-5

CDR3aa: ARSTGRETQY
v_gene: TRBV23-1
len: 10
j_gene: TRBJ2-5

CDR3aa: ASSQDRTVNQPQH
v_gene: TRBV4-3
len: 13
j_gene: TRBJ1-5

CDR3aa: ASSLAGPGQGAETQY
v_gene: TRBV7-2
len: 15
j_gene: TRBJ2-5

CDR3aa: ASRSSGLFYEQY
v_gene: TRBV6-6
len: 12
j_gene: TRBJ2-7

CDR3aa: ASSLEDNRAEAF
v_gene: TRBV11-2
len: 12
j_gene: TRBJ1-1